The 18 T cell receptor beta chains listed next were all sequenced from one sample in a study of regulatory T cells in long-lasting Graves disease. Arm-PCR of CDR3 regions and iRepertoire HTBI primers were the basis on which TCR beta libraries were built. A single record per CDR3 protein comes from TCRdb applying MiXCR to the multiplex PCR reads. The table includes about 210,000 distinct CDR3 sequences, roughly a fifth detected once. The time point was: newly diagnosed GD, antithyroid drugs for less than 3 months. RNA isolated from PBMCs was used to make the TCR library. These data were also filed under a second study, of T cells in Graves' hyperthyroidism and ophthalmopathy.

This specimen consisted of peripheral blood mononuclear cells (PBMCs), obtained at new diagnosis, from a patient treated with antithyroid drugs. The receptors shown here come from a woman aged 30 to 39 with Graves disease.

This clonotype was seen many times. The chain combines TRBV6-2 or TRBV6-3 with TRBJ2-1; 11 bases agree with TRBD1. The CDR3 contains 15 residues. The germline gives CDR1 MNHEY, CDR2 SVGEGT. With 6 bases clipped from V and 8 bases from J, the junction kept 9 bases outside the gene matches. The CDR3 loop is CASSRDRGVGDEQFF. In nucleotides, the CDR3 is TGTGCCAGCAGCCGGGACAGGGGGGTCGGGGATGAGCAGTTCTTC.

In its sample, this clonotype was seen a few times. The chain is built from TRBV11-2 and TRBJ1-1; no clear D. CDR3 size: 17 residues. V gave up 6 bases and J gave up 1 base, with 21 bases separating them. CDR1 and CDR2 (germline): SGHAT, FQNNGV. Written as DNA, the CDR3 is TGTGCCAGCAGAGCTGGAGTTGTGGGTTCGGAGAACACTGAAGCTTTCTTT. Protein sequence: CASRAGVVGSENTEAFF. Full variable domain (missing parts from reference TRBV11-2 and TRBJ1-1): EAGVAQSPRYKIIEKRQSVAFWCNPISGHATLYWYQQILGQGPKLLIQFQNNGVVDDSQLPKDRFSAERLKGVDSTLKIQPAKLEDSAVYLCASRAGVVGSENTEAFFGQGTRLTVV.

This clonotype has ten or more counts. The chain combines TRBV19 with TRBJ2-2, with a tentative D call TRBD2 (6 bases). The CDR3 runs 18 residues. Germline CDR1 reads LNHDA; CDR2 reads SQIVND (reference sequence). With 3 bases removed from V and 4 bases from J, the gap between germline ends came to 21 bases. The CDR3 reads CASSMEGSQGWTTGELFF. CDR3 sequence (DNA): TGTGCCAGTAGTATGGAGGGGAGTCAGGGATGGACCACCGGGGAGCTGTTTTTT.

This clonotype was seen many times. The chain links TRBV9 to TRBJ1-1; D possibly corresponds to TRBD1 (6 bases). Trimming shortened V by 4 bases and J by 2 bases, and 15 bases separated the two germline ends. Germline CDR1 reads SGDLS; CDR2 reads YYNGEE. This CDR3 is built from 15 residues. CDR3 sequence: CASSTSGTINTEAFF. As DNA, the CDR3 is TGTGCCAGCAGCACGTCCGGGACAATCAACACTGAAGCTTTCTTT.

This clonotype was seen at least ten times. V is TRBV6-1 and J is TRBJ2-3; 7 bases line up with TRBD1. Germline lookup yields CDR1 MNHNS and CDR2 SASEGT. The V segment lost 6 bases and the J segment 1 base; nucleotides outside the gene matches: 7. The CDR3 is 15 residues long. For the CDR3, the DNA is TGTGCCAGCAGGGCGACAGGGTTAGGCACAGATACGCAGTATTTT. Translation gives CASRATGLGTDTQYF.

This clonotype was detected ten times or more. The gene calls are TRBV7-9 and TRBJ1-2; weak D call: TRBD1 (5 bases). This CDR3 is built from 15 residues. V was shortened by 5 bases and J by 4 bases, with 17 bases between the two germline ends. Germline V lookup: CDR1 SEHNR, CDR2 FQNEAQ (reference sequence). This CDR3 reads CASSKEVQGTYGYTF. For the CDR3, the DNA is TGTGCCAGCAGCAAAGAGGTCCAGGGAACCTATGGCTACACCTTC.

This clonotype has more than one count but fewer than ten. A clone one base away is much larger, so this may be a read error. CDR3: CASSVDELRNTEAFF. The CDR3 region has the DNA TGTGCCAGCAGCGTAGACGAGCTACGGAACACTGAAGCTTTCTTT. The V and J genes are TRBV9 and TRBJ1-1; D not certain. Trimming left V 0 bases short and J 1 base short, with 10 bases between. Looked up from germline, CDR1 is SGDLS and CDR2 is YYNGEE. This CDR3 has 15 amino acids.

The table lists this clonotype with many counts. The chain links TRBV27 to TRBJ1-5; D may be TRBD1 (5 bases). The germline CDR1 and CDR2 sequences are MNHEY and SMNVEV (reference sequence). The CDR3 has 14 residues. V lost 6 bases and J lost 5, with 14 bases in between. The CDR3 region is CASRGREYYQPQHF. The CDR3 DNA follows: TGTGCCAGCAGAGGCAGGGAATATTATCAGCCCCAGCATTTT.

The chain joins TRBV10-3 to TRBJ2-1; 8 bases fit TRBD2. CDR1 is ENHRY and CDR2 is SYGVKD in the germline V gene. Trimming cost V 6 bases and J 8 bases; bases outside gene matches: 6. This CDR3 spans 13 amino acids. As DNA, the CDR3 is TGTGCCATCAGCAGCGGGAGTATCTATGAGCAGTTCTTC. This encodes CAISSGSIYEQFF.

The chain couples TRBV28 to TRBJ2-7; maybe TRBD2 (6 bases). Germline V gene data show CDR1 as MDHEN and CDR2 as SYDVKM. The CDR3 is made up of 13 amino acids. The V end was cut by 6 bases, the J end by 5 bases, with 14 bases between. The CDR3 nucleotides read TGTGCCAGCAGCGGGAGTTGGGGAAACGAGCAGTACTTC. Amino acid sequence: CASSGSWGNEQYF.

This clonotype has at least ten counts. This sequence joins TRBV5-5 and TRBJ1-6, with TRBD1 matching 8 bases. The CDR3 sequence is 16 residues long. The V gene's germline CDR1 is SGHKS and CDR2 YYEKEE (reference sequence). Trimming removed 2 bases from V and 9 bases from J; junction bases left unmatched: 10. The CDR3 loop is CASSLADRGLISPLHF. The DNA for the CDR3 is TGTGCCAGCAGCTTAGCTGACAGGGGCCTGATTTCACCCCTCCACTTT.

The table lists this clonotype with many counts. This chain joins TRBV28 and TRBJ2-5; a possible D gene is TRBD1 (5 bases). The CDR3 sequence is 12 residues long. V dropped 10 bases and J dropped 4 bases, with 13 bases sitting between them. CDR1 MDHEN and CDR2 SYDVKM come from the germline V gene. This chain's CDR3 is CATAGQGETQYF. For the CDR3, the DNA is TGTGCCACCGCAGGGCAGGGAGAGACCCAGTACTTC.

At least ten counts were recorded for this clonotype. V and J are TRBV20-1 and TRBJ1-1; tentative D call: TRBD1 (5 bases). V lost 2 bases, J lost 1 base, and 11 bases lay in between. Germline CDR1 DFQATT, CDR2 SNEGSKA (reference sequence). This CDR3 has 14 residues. The CDR3 protein is CSARRGEKNTEAFF. The CDR3 DNA reads TGCAGTGCTAGAAGAGGGGAGAAGAACACTGAAGCTTTCTTT.

This clonotype has a count of ten or more. Without the conserved terminal phenylalanine or tryptophan, this CDR3 likely stems from a read error. The DNA is omitted, as the CDR3 cannot be located on it reliably, and the CDR3 follows TCRdb's listing. The chain recombines TRBV11-3 with TRBJ2-7. The CDR3 has 8 amino acids, counting both end residues. Germline V gives CDR1 SGHNT, CDR2 YENEEA. CDR3 protein: CASSLLVG.

This clonotype was observed at least ten times. The genes are TRBV11-3 and TRBJ2-3, with 12 bases that match TRBD2. The CDR3 is 17 amino acids. The germline CDR1 and CDR2 sequences are SGHNT and YENEEA. Trimming took 0 bases from V and 2 from J; bases not matched to a gene: 3. The CDR3 DNA reads as TGTGCCAGCAGCTTAGATCGACTAGCGGGGGACACAGATACGCAGTATTTT. Protein: CASSLDRLAGDTDTQYF.

This clonotype has only a few counts. It may be a read error: a sequence one base away is much more abundant. The rearrangement uses TRBV6-1 and TRBJ1-2, with D perhaps TRBD1 (5 bases). This CDR3 has 13 amino acids. CDR1 and CDR2 from the germline V gene are MNHNS and SASEGT. Trimming shortened V by 6 bases and J by 3 bases, and 11 bases separated the two germline ends. The CDR3 spells CASSLGDHYGYTF. The CDR3 DNA reads TGTGCCAGCAGCCTTGGGGACCACTATGGCTACACCTTC.

This chain links TRBV12-3 or TRBV12-4 with TRBJ2-1; D is uncertain. This CDR3 region has 13 residues. V lost 3 bases and J lost 6, with 9 bases in between. The CDR3 DNA reads as TGTGCCAGCAGTTTGGCCTATGGCAATGAGCAGTTCTTC. Translating it yields CASSLAYGNEQFF.

The CDR3 region has the DNA TGTGCCATCGGGACTAGCGGCTACAATGAGCAGTTCTTC. Translating it yields CAIGTSGYNEQFF. The chain recombines TRBV6-1 with TRBJ2-1; 11 bases are shared with TRBD2. Germline loops: CDR1 MNHNS, CDR2 SASEGT. CDR3 size: 13 residues. Germline trimming cut 10 bases from V and 3 bases from J; bases unmatched to any gene: 2.